This paragraph reports one TCR beta chain. Its antigen is unknown. No base quality values were provided; no much bigger clone lies one nucleotide off. The sample comes from a study of blood T cell repertoires in COVID-19 (dated by TCRdb to the early 2020s). Describing the broader study: The collaborator samples originated in the United States, Italy and Spain and spanned the acute and convalescent phases of COVID-19. Subjects who had been exposed to COVID-19, were actively infected with it, or had recovered from it provided the deeply sampled blood TCRbeta repertoires that made up the dataset. Samples were obtained from the ongoing ImmuneRACE study (first 160 participants) and from 1,200 or so subjects provided by 6 global collaborators. The repertoires were made available in a free public database intended to serve as a resource for research on the immune response to SARS-CoV-2. HLA class I and class II types, where available, came from metadata supplied by the sample provider rather than from assay-based typing. The sample metadata nearly always contained a de-identified subject ID, COVID-19 status, age in years and sex. The material from the prospective study consisted of cDNA or gDNA derived from T cells, B-cell-depleted T cells, or PBMCs.

A distance of 19 bases separates the germline ends of V and J, which lose 0 bases and 2 bases respectively. The CDR3 numbers 18 residues from cysteine through phenylalanine. Only the CDR3 part of the read is kept: 54 bases, read in frame from the first base. Via the germline V gene, CDR1 is MNHEY and CDR2 SVGEGT. Each collaborating institution followed its own protocols to collect whole blood in K2EDTA tubes. Collaborator samples were shipped for TCRbeta analysis as frozen whole blood, isolated PBMCs, or DNA extracted from either sample type. TCRbeta CDR3 regions were amplified from genomic DNA by means of the immunoSEQ Assay, a bias-controlled multiplex PCR. The authors processed their data as follows. Nucleated cell counts per sample were estimated from amplification of reference gene primers within the assay. To quantify the absolute abundance of each unique TCRbeta CDR3 rearrangement, sequence reads were collapsed and filtered. Productive Simpson clonality was computed per sample as the square root of Simpson's diversity index over productive rearrangements. The source is immuneACCESS, and TCRdb retained only in-frame sequences with V and J called. Part of the clones is not carried over; for the studies checked, unresolved V genes explain less than half of this, and the remainder is unexplained. The DNA gave D and trimming, while V, J and clone size come from that table. Counted in this sample were over 200,000 clones; 88% of them appeared once. The ten largest clones take up about 0.7% of the sample.

General conclusions and limits of the study: The quantity of clinical and demographic metadata differed by source and by participant and was supplied without curation.

Sequencing was performed on peripheral blood. This sequence uses TRBV6-2 or TRBV6-3 and TRBJ1-1; the D segment could be TRBD1, given 6 matching bases. The clonotype was recovered from a human donor in a cohort sampled during active COVID-19. The DNA sequence is as follows: TGTGCCAGCAGTTACTCCCCAGAGACAGGAGGTGCAAACACTGAAGCTTTCTTT. Protein translation: CASSYSPETGGANTEAFF.